This TCR beta chain stems from a study of beta chain features in type 1 diabetes. Study observations and caveats: Researchers could not determine here whether HLA type influences TCRB rearrangement. TCRB CDR3 length was moderately but significantly reduced in all four CD4+ subsets of Type 1 diabetes patients.

To note about this clone: Its antigen remains unidentified.

Germline assignment: CDR1 ENHRY and CDR2 SYGVKD. The ends lost 8 bases at V and 6 bases at J; junction bases unmatched: 3. There are 11 residues in the CDR3. Isolated RNA was reverse transcribed in full, so expressed TCRB transcripts were sequenced. The assay was immunoSEQ multiplex PCR, and TCRdb's table has in-frame clones only and misses some. This table has 120,000 to 150,000 clones, 48% appearing once. This TCR was sampled from a man aged 18-30 years in good health. The material sequenced was Tregs from blood. J is TRBJ2-7 and V is TRBV10-3; TRBD2 agrees at 8 bases. The DNA for the CDR3 is TGTGCCATCCTAGCGGGTGGCGAGCAGTACTTC. It codes for CAILAGGEQYF.